Sequencing of this TCR beta chain was carried out in a study of human CD4 T cells and Enterobacteriaceae (dated by TCRdb to between 2020 and 2021). The study at large found these results: The only basis for inferring the reactivity of ex vivo clonotypes was matching nucleotide sequences to CFSE-low cultures from the same donors. Ex vivo, broadly cross-reactive clonotypes were observed to appear more expanded than specific clonotypes, with 11 of 19 and 21 of 34 being found within the top 5%.

Deep-level sequencing was performed on ex vivo total memory CD4+ samples, with a detection sensitivity of one cell in 200,000. The QIAamp DNA Micro Kit was used to extract genomic DNA from cell pellets, and spectrophotometry was used to check the DNA quantity and purity. The immunoSEQ multiplex PCR assay was used to amplify the TCR Vbeta CDR3 regions. The Illumina HiSeq platform was used to sequence the amplicons. Each retrieved sequence was 87 nucleotides long and included the CDR3 region. On the authors' methods: A clonotype was defined as a unique productive TCR Vbeta nucleotide sequence, quantified by productive template frequency from ImmunoSEQ Analyzer V3.0. A threshold at the top 5th percentile of each frequency-ranked repertoire was used to define expanded clonotypes. Repertoire overlap was calculated as Chao-Jaccard using the R package fossil and displayed by nonmetric multidimensional scaling using the R package MASS. Held by TCRdb, this immuneACCESS table contains in-frame sequences only and omits some clones. Under half of the omission traces to an unresolved V gene where checked; the cause of the rest is unknown. That table gives V, J and clone size, and the DNA gave D and trimming. In all, the sample holds some 30,000 clones, and approximately 80% of those were seen once. 1.7% of the sample goes to the ten largest clones.

Compared with germline, V lacks 6 bases and J lacks 7 bases; bases without a gene match: 17. From cysteine to phenylalanine, the CDR3 is 16 amino acids long. Only the CDR3 part of the read is kept: 48 bases, read in frame from the first base. For CDR1 and CDR2, the germline V gene (reference sequence) lists LNHDA and SQIVND. Regarding this clone: Its antigen has not been determined. Base quality data are lacking; no much larger clone is found one base away.

On a FACSAria III, memory CD4+ T cells were FACS-sorted to over 95% purity, defined as all CD4+ cells except CD45RA+CCR7+CD95- naive cells. Blood from healthy donors came from blood donation centers in Switzerland. Total CD4+ T cells and monocytes were enriched by positive selection with CD4 and CD14 magnetic microbeads. Before sorting, CD8+, CD14+, CD16+, CD56+, CD19+ and CD25-bright cells were excluded. In a couple of blood donors, total memory CD4+ T cells were sequenced directly ex vivo to assess in vivo expansion of bacteria-reactive clonotypes. Peripheral blood mononuclear cells were isolated from donor blood using Ficoll-Paque Plus.

The clonotype originates from a human donor in good health. Sequencing was performed on memory CD4+ T cells from blood. This sample's cell subset or site label indicates: total memory CD4 T cells sorted directly ex vivo, unstimulated. The rearrangement joined TRBV19 to TRBJ1-2; 7 of the junction bases match TRBD1. This receptor carries the CDR3 CASSLSGTVDTSGYTF. The nucleotide sequence is TGTGCCAGTAGCTTATCCGGGACAGTTGATACCAGTGGCTACACCTTC.